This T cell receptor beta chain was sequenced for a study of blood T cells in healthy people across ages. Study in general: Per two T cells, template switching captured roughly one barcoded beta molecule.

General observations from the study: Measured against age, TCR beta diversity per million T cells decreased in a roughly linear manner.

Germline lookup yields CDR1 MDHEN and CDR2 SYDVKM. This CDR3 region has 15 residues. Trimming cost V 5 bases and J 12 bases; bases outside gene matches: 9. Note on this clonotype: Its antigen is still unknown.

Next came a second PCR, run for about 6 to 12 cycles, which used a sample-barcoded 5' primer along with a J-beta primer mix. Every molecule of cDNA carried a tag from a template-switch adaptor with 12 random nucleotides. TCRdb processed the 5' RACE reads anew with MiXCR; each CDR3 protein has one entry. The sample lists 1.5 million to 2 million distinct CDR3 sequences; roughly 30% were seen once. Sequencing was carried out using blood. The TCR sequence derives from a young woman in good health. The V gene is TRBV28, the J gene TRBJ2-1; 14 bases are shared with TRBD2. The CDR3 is CASSQGLAGAHGQFF. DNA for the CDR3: TGTGCCAGCAGTCAGGGACTAGCGGGAGCCCATGGGCAGTTCTTC.